This TCR beta chain derives from a study of tumor-infiltrating lymphocytes in primary liver carcinoma (dated by TCRdb to about 2017). As for the study more broadly: Roughly 5 patients with histopathologically diagnosed primary liver carcinoma underwent surgical resection in China between 2015 and 2016. Across five regions of each liver tumor, along with adjacent normal tissue and blood, the study brought together TCRbeta repertoire sequencing, expression microarrays and whole-exome sequencing. Roughly 3.65 to 8 million productive TCRbeta reads were obtained per sample, and no significant difference in read depth was found between tissue types. Hepatocellular carcinoma (four) or combined HCC and intrahepatic cholangiocarcinoma (one) was present in the five patients, who were three men and two women aged 30 to 69 years. A total of 35 specimens from 5 patients, comprising some 25 tumor regions, 5 adjacent noncancerous liver tissues and 5 peripheral blood samples, were covered by TCRbeta repertoire sequencing. The tumors of the five patients were staged as T1-T3 N0M0, with maximum diameters ranging from roughly 4 to 11 cm. Technical replicate repertoires showed high reproducibility, with mean shared-clone rates roughly 0.87 and correlation coefficients above 0.98. Study-wide conclusions, independent of this receptor: Consistent with antigen-driven expansion, pairs of tumor regions showed higher repertoire overlap (mean approximately 35%) than either tumor-adjacent pairs (around 17%) or tumor-blood pairs (about 15%). The study included only a few patients, and the authors note findings should be validated in a larger study. Compared with blood, tumors had a significantly larger share of the repertoire taken up by the top 250 clones (p = 0.039). Because sequencing covered only the TCR beta chain and unpaired alpha chains were not captured, true repertoire diversity is likely underestimated. Since the samples were bulk and unsorted, there was no way to compare CD4+ and CD8+ T cell repertoires.

Including cysteine and phenylalanine, the CDR3 has 15 amino acids. The kept DNA is CDR3 alone, 45 bases in frame from the first base. CDR1 and CDR2, per the germline V gene, are SGHNT and YENEEA. Blood RNA was extracted from unsorted whole blood using TRIzol reagent, and germline DNA was obtained with the DNeasy Blood & Tissue kit. Chronic HBV infection was present in the patients, and the patients were treatment-naive at sampling. About 3.6 milliliters of peripheral blood were collected into K2EDTA tubes before surgery. About this clonotype: Its target antigen remains unknown. A read error may produce the germline difference seen at one junction end.

Using a constant-region primer and ProtoScript II reverse transcriptase, TCRbeta-specific cDNA was reverse-transcribed from 500 ng total RNA. The TCRbeta libraries were prepared through three rounds of nested multiplex PCR following a slightly modified ARM-PCR procedure. Each of the first two PCR rounds ran for approximately 10 cycles using multiplex TRBV1-TRBV30 forward primers together with a Cbeta reverse primer. A final 25-cycle PCR with Deep VentR polymerase added sample barcodes and Illumina adapters. Before sequencing, amplicons of 200-500 bp were purified from gel using a QIAquick gel extraction kit. An Illumina HiSeq 2500 was used to sequence the TCRbeta amplicons, generating 250-bp paired-end reads. On the authors' methods: Quality trimming of reads was performed with Trimmomatic v0.33, and paired reads were merged with FLASH v1.2.11 so that full CDR3 sequences could be recovered. V, D and J germline segments were assigned to the rearranged TCRbeta sequences by MiGEC v1.2.1b. VDJtools v1.0.0 computed clonotype statistics and Shannon-Wiener diversity indices. To cut down on sampling bias, every analysis after diversity analysis relied on just the 250 most abundant clonotypes from each sample. In TCRdb, the public reads were trimmed at Q25 with fastp and aligned with MiXCR, with productive beta chains retained. Entries are consolidated by CDR3 protein sequence, retaining the most common genes and DNA. The V and J calls and clone size are TCRdb's, not the authors'. This sample comprises 310,000 or so distinct CDR3 sequences, around three fifths of them detected only once. The top ten constitute approximately 17% of the sample.

The receptor's source is a woman younger than 45 with primary liver carcinoma and hepatitis B virus infection. The specimen sequenced was peripheral blood. Here the chain combines TRBV11-3 and TRBJ2-1, and 9 bases in between align with TRBD1. The nucleotide sequence is given as TGTGTCAGCAGTCGGGACAGGGTGGACTACAATGAGCAGTTCTTC. Translated, this gives CVSSRDRVDYNEQFF. With all but the CDR3 taken from the reference TRBV11-3 and TRBJ2-1 genes, the full variable domain is: EAGVVQSPRYKIIEKKQPVAFWCNPISGHNTLYWYLQNLGQGPELLIRYENEEAVDDSQLPKDRFSAERLKGVDSTLKIQPAELGDSAVYLCVSSRDRVDYNEQFFGPGTRLTVL.